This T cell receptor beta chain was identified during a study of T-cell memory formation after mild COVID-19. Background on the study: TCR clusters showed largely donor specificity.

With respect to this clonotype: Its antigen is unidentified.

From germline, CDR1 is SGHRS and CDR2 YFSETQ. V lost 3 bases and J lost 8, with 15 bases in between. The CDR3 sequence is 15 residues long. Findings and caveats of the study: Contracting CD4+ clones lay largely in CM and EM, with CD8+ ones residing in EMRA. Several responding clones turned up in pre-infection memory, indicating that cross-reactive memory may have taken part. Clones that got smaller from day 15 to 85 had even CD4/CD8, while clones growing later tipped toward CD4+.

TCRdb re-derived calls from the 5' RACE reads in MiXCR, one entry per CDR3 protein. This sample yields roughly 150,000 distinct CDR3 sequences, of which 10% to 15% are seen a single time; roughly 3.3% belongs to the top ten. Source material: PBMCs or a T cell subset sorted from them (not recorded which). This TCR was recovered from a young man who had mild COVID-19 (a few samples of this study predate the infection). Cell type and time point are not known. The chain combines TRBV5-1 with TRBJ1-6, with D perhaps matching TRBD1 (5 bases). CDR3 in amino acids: CASSSASRGDSPLHF. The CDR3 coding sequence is TGCGCCAGCAGCTCGGCAAGTCGGGGGGATTCACCCCTCCACTTT.